This TCR beta chain stems from a study of T cell responses to AZD1222 COVID-19 vaccine (dated by TCRdb to the early 2020s). About the investigation overall: AZD1222 recipients whose second dose came at about 4 weeks and those whose second dose came at about 12 weeks were combined into one group, since spike-specific TCR depth and breadth did not differ between the two schedules. TCR sequencing covered more than 230 trial participants: 200 to 220 given two doses of AZD1222 and about 26 given two doses of MenACWY control vaccine. Enrollment into the trials was organized by age into subgroups of 18-55, 56-69 and 70-plus years, and those subgroups contained approximately 150, 30 and 60 TCR-sequenced participants, respectively.

Overall results and qualifications from the work: A significant rise in spike-specific TCR breadth and depth was observed after two AZD1222 doses relative to day 0 and relative to MenACWY recipients. Conclusions about previously exposed vaccinees are limited because only six or seven AZD1222 recipients were SARS-CoV-2 seropositive at baseline. Because no samples from the day 14 peak response were available, repertoires could be characterized only after the peak T cell response. The 56-69-year group was small, and its depth increase did not reach significance, likely because of low power. Reportedly, close to half of the unique spike-specific TCRs recognized epitopes lying outside the regions that are mutated in the B.1.351 and B.1.1.7 variants. Most participants were white British and females outnumbered males, and the authors suggested that clonal diversity may have been underestimated. CD4 TCRs associated with the vaccine covered the entire spike protein, and the dominant responses were in regions 160-218 and 743-854.

Notes on this clone: Its antigen remains undetermined. Base qualities were left out, and no much larger clone turns up one base away.

The time point label for this specimen denotes: baseline before first vaccination. The vaccinee samples were drawn from two UK trials, COV001 and COV002, one of which was a single-blind randomized controlled phase 2/3 trial testing AZD1222 (ChAdOx1 nCoV-19) in healthy adults. Trial participant PBMC samples were collected at day 0 and day 28 after the second dose for TCRbeta chain sequencing. CDR1 and CDR2, looked up from the germline V gene, are SGHAT and FQNNGV. The germline V and J ends show losses of 1 base and 5 bases respectively, and no gene match explains 4 bases of the junction. There are 16 amino acids in the CDR3, from cysteine to phenylalanine inclusive. Only CDR3 DNA remains: 48 bases, in frame from the first base. The CDR3 regions of human TCRbeta chains were subjected to immunosequencing. In the source study's methods: TCRs in the repertoires were matched against a reference library of SARS-CoV-2-specific TCRs that had been generated with the MIRA antigen-specificity platform. Breadth was defined as the fraction of unique TCRs that were SARS-CoV-2-associated. Depth was defined as the fraction of total T cells that were SARS-CoV-2-associated. Using the MIRA data, each spike-specific TCR was assigned both to the spike region to which the TCR was reactive and to a CD4 or CD8 class. Log10-transformed breadth and depth values were compared by one-way ANOVA with Sidak's multiple comparisons tests. Entries here come from immuneACCESS through TCRdb and include only in-frame sequences with V and J called. Some clones fail to appear in such tables; in the studies checked, an unresolved V gene covers under half of the shortfall, and the cause of the remainder is unknown. V and J calls and clone size are given by that table; D and trimming were obtained from the DNA. Recorded for this sample are 200,000 to 300,000 clones; 93% of them occurred a single time. The ten largest clones capture 0.55% of the sample.

The rearranged segments are TRBV11-2 and TRBJ1-3, and TRBD1 matches 11 of the central bases. Here the sequenced sample was peripheral blood, taken on day 0 of AZD1222 vaccination. This TCR was recovered from an adult in good health. The CDR3 sequence is CASSLGGQGARNTIYF. The sequenced DNA is TGTGCCAGCAGCTTAGGAGGACAGGGGGCAAGAAACACCATATATTTT.